The 16 T cell receptor beta chains listed next were all sequenced from one sample in a study of blood T cell repertoires in COVID-19. TCRdb keeps only in-frame clones here, not all; method: immunoSEQ multiplex PCR. The sample lists roughly 350,000 clones; approximately 87% were seen once. Sequenced material: peripheral blood. The receptors derive from a woman aged 25 to 39 with COVID-19, enrolled during active disease.

V is TRBV4-1 and J is TRBJ2-7, with 7 bases aligning to TRBD1. With 4 bases clipped from V and 1 base from J, the junction kept 1 base outside the gene matches. This CDR3 is built from 13 residues. Germline CDR1 and CDR2: MGHRA and YSYEKL. In DNA form, the CDR3 reads TGCGCCAGCAGCCGGGGACAGTCCTACGAGCAGTACTTC. This sequence encodes CASSRGQSYEQYF.

This sequence joins TRBV18 and TRBJ2-2; D possibly corresponds to TRBD1 (6 bases). CDR3 length: 16 residues. Germline lookup yields CDR1 KGHSH and CDR2 LQKENI. Trimming left V 4 bases short and J 0 bases short, with 12 bases between. The CDR3 DNA reads as TGTGCCAGCTCACTCTCAAGGGGGTCGAACACCGGGGAGCTGTTTTTT. It specifies CASSLSRGSNTGELFF.

This clone turned up a few times. The chain uses TRBV5-1 and TRBJ2-7; 7 nucleotides agree with TRBD2. The CDR3 has 15 amino acids. The germline CDR1 and CDR2 sequences are SGHRS and YFSETQ. J was trimmed by 3 bases and V by 0 bases; bases with no gene match: 6. The CDR3 spells CASSLGGLEFYEQYF. CDR3 coding DNA: TGCGCCAGCAGCTTGGGAGGACTAGAATTCTACGAGCAGTACTTC. Variable domain in full (rest from reference TRBV5-1 and TRBJ2-7): KAGVTQTPRYLIKTRGQQVTLSCSPISGHRSVSWYQQTPGQGLQFLFEYFSETQRNKGNFPGRFSGRQFSNSRSEMNVSTLELGDSALYLCASSLGGLEFYEQYFGPGTRLTVT.

The chain employs TRBV5-1 and TRBJ2-7, with 10 bases identical to TRBD1. The CDR3 is made up of 14 amino acids. V shed 0 bases, J shed 6 bases, and the junction held 3 bases outside the gene matches. Germline values: CDR1 SGHRS, CDR2 YFSETQ. The CDR3 reads CASSLGQGASEQYF. CDR3 DNA: TGCGCCAGCAGCTTGGGACAGGGGGCGTCCGAGCAGTACTTC.

In its sample, this clone was seen once. The rearrangement uses TRBV7-9 and TRBJ2-2; 11 positions match TRBD2. The germline gives CDR1 SEHNR, CDR2 FQNEAQ (reference sequence). The CDR3 spans 17 residues. V shed 6 bases, J shed 4 bases, and the junction held 10 bases outside the gene matches. CDR3 in amino acids: CASSYSLGLAGTGELFF. CDR3 in DNA: TGTGCCAGCAGTTACTCACTAGGACTAGCGGGCACCGGGGAGCTGTTTTTT.

This chain links TRBV6-2 or TRBV6-3 with TRBJ2-5; unclear D gene. Germline V gene sequence: CDR1 MNHEY, CDR2 SVGEGT. V was shortened by 6 bases and J by 2 bases, with 16 bases between the two germline ends. The CDR3 has 15 residues. The CDR3 is CASSPSEVLQETQYF. The CDR3 region has the DNA TGTGCCAGCAGCCCCTCCGAGGTACTACAAGAGACCCAGTACTTC.

The rearrangement uses TRBV10-3 and TRBJ2-1; 8 nucleotides agree with TRBD2. The CDR3 is 14 residues long. CDR1 is ENHRY and CDR2 is SYGVKD in the germline V gene. V shed 2 bases and J 15 bases; nucleotides not matched to a gene: 12. The CDR3 reads CAISERLANSMRFF. As DNA, the CDR3 is TGTGCCATCAGTGAGAGACTAGCGAATTCCATGAGGTTCTTC.

The chain couples TRBV3-1 (or the pseudogene TRBV3-2) to TRBJ1-5, with a tentative D call TRBD1 (5 bases). This CDR3 spans 15 amino acids. The V and J ends lost 0 bases and 8 bases respectively, with 14 bases between them. CDR1 and CDR2 (germline): LGHDT, YNNKEL (reference sequence). CDR3 bases: TGTGCCAGCAGCCAAGATAACGGGGGTTGGGAGCCCCAGCATTTT. Protein: CASSQDNGGWEPQHF.

This chain joins TRBV7-2 and TRBJ1-3, with D unresolved. In germline, CDR1 is SGHTA, CDR2 FQGNSA. CDR3 size: 15 residues. The germline V and J ends were trimmed by 4 bases and 0 bases, with 10 bases remaining between them. CDR3 loop: CASSSPRSSGNTIYF. CDR3 in DNA: TGTGCCAGCAGCTCCCCGCGGAGCTCTGGAAACACCATATATTTT.

The V gene is TRBV5-4, the J gene TRBJ2-1, with unresolved D. The germline CDR1 and CDR2 sequences are SGHNT and YYREEE (reference sequence). Trimming took off 4 bases at V and 2 bases at J, with 13 bases between the two ends. This CDR3 has 15 amino acids. CDR3 coding DNA: TGTGCCAGCAGCGTGGACGCTACCACCTACAATGAGCAGTTCTTC. Protein sequence: CASSVDATTYNEQFF.

The rearrangement joins TRBV18 to TRBJ2-6; D not certain. V dropped 3 bases and J dropped 0 bases, with 6 bases sitting between them. CDR3 length equals 15 residues. The germline CDR1 and CDR2 sequences are KGHSH and LQKENI. The DNA of the CDR3 is TGTGCCAGCTCACCCGGAGCCTCTGGGGCCAACGTCCTGACTTTC. It yields the protein CASSPGASGANVLTF.

This chain joins TRBV7-9 and TRBJ2-1; 8 bases are a match to TRBD2. The CDR3 loop spans 16 amino acids. V trimming: 0 bases; J trimming: 5 bases; junction bases outside the gene matches: 6. CDR1 SEHNR and CDR2 FQNEAQ come from the germline V gene (reference sequence). The CDR3 spells CASSLALAGGNNEQFF. The CDR3 region has the DNA TGTGCCAGCAGCTTAGCCCTAGCGGGCGGAAACAATGAGCAGTTCTTC.

This chain links TRBV7-2 with TRBJ2-6, with D possibly being TRBD1 (6 bases). V gave up 5 bases and J gave up 0 bases, with 17 bases separating them. This CDR3 is built from 18 residues. The germline CDR1 and CDR2 sequences are SGHTA and FQGNSA. The CDR3: CASSPRDISFSGANVLTF. CDR3 DNA sequence: TGTGCCAGCAGCCCCCGGGACATCTCTTTCTCTGGGGCCAACGTCCTGACTTTC.

The DNA for the CDR3 is TGTGCCTGGAGTGGACTAGCGGTGAACACCGGGGAGCTGTTTTTT. It specifies CAWSGLAVNTGELFF. J is TRBJ2-2 and V is TRBV30; 9 bases are shared with TRBD2. In germline, CDR1 is GTSNPN, CDR2 SVGIG (reference sequence). The CDR3 spans 15 residues. V was pared by 1 base and J by 1 base, with 1 base of the junction left unmatched.

This clone has just one count. This chain joins TRBV5-1 and TRBJ2-7; 7 bases fit TRBD2. CDR1 is SGHRS, CDR2 YFSETQ, per germline. The CDR3 totals 19 residues. The ends lost 1 base at V and 2 bases at J; junction bases unmatched: 18. The CDR3 reads CASSLYPSREGIGTYEQYF. In DNA, the CDR3 is TGCGCCAGCAGCTTGTATCCGTCAAGGGAGGGAATAGGAACCTACGAGCAGTACTTC.

The chain has TRBV28 and TRBJ1-2; possibly TRBD1 for D (6 bases). The CDR3 has 13 amino acids. The germline gives CDR1 MDHEN, CDR2 SYDVKM. V shed 5 bases and J shed 3 bases, with 10 bases lying between them. In DNA, the CDR3 is TGTGCCAGCAGTCTAAGGACAGACTATGGCTACACCTTC. Protein product: CASSLRTDYGYTF.